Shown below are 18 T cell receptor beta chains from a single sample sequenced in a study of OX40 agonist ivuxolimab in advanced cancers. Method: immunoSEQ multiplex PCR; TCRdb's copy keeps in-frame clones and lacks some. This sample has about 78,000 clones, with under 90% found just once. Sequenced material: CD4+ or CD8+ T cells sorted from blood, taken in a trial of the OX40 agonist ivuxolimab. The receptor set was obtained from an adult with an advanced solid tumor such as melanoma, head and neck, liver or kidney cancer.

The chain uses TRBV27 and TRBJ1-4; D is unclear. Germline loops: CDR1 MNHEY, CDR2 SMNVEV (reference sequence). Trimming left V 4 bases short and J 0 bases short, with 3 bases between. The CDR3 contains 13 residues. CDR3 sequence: CASSSATNEKLFF. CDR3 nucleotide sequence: TGTGCCAGCAGTTCTGCAACTAATGAAAAACTGTTTTTT.

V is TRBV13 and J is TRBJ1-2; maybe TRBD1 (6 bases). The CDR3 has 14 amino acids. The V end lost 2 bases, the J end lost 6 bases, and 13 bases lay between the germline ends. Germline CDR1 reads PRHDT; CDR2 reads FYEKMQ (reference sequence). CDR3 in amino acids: CASSLLAGAHGYTF. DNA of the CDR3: TGTGCCAGCAGCTTATTGGCAGGGGCACATGGCTACACCTTC.

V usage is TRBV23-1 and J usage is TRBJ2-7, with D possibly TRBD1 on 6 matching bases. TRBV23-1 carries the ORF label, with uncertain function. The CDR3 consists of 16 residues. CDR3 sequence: CAGGRVWGWDSYEQYV. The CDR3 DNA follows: TGCGCAGGGGGTCGTGTATGGGGGTGGGACTCCTACGAGCAGTACGTC.

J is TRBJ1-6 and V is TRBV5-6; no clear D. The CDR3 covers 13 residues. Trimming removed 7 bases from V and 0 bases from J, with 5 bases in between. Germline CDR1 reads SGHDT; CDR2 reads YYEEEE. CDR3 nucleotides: TGTGCCAGCCGAAGCTCCTATAATTCACCCCTCCACTTT. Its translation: CASRSSYNSPLHF.

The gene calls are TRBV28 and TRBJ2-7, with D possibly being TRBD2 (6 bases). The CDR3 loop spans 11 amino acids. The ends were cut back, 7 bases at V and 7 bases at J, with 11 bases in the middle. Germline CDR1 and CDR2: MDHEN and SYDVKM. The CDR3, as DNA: TGTGCCAGCAATGGGGCGGGAGAGCAGTACGTC. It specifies CASNGAGEQYV.

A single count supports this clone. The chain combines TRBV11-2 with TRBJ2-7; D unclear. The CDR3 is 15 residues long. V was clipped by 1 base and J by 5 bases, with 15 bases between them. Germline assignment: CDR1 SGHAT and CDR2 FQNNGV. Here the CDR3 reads CASSLGSAGADEQYV. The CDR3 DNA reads TGTGCCAGCAGCTTAGGTTCGGCCGGAGCTGACGAGCAGTACGTC.

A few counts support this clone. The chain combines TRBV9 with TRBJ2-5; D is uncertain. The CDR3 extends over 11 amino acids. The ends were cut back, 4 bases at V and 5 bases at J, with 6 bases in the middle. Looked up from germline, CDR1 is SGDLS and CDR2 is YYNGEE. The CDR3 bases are TGTGCCAGCAGCCAAGGGGAGACCCAGTACTTC. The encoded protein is CASSQGETQYF.

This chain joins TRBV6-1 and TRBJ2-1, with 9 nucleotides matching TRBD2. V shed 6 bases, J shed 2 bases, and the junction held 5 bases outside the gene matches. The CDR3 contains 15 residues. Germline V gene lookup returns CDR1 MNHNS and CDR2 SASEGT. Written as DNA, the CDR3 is TGTGCCAGCAGAACCGGGACTAGCACCTACAATGAGCAGTTCTTC. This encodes CASRTGTSTYNEQFF.

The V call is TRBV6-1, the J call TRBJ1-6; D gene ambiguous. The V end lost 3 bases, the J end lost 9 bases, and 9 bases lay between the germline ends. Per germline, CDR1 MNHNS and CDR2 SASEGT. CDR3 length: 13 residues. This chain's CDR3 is CASSDPNISPLHF. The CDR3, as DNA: TGTGCCAGCAGTGACCCTAATATTTCACCCCTCCACTTT.

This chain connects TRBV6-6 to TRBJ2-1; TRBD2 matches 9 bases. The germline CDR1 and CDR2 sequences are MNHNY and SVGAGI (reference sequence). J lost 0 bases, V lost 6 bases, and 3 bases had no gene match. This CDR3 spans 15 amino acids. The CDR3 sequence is CASRSGGTSYNEQFF. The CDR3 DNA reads TGTGCCAGCAGAAGCGGGGGGACCTCCTACAATGAGCAGTTCTTC.

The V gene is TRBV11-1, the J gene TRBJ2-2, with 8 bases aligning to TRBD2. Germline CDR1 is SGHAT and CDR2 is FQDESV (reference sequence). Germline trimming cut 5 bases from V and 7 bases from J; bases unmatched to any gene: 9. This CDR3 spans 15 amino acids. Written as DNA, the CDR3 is TGTGCCAGCAGCAAACCTGGACTAGCCGGCGGGGAGCTGTTTTTT. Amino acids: CASSKPGLAGGELFF.

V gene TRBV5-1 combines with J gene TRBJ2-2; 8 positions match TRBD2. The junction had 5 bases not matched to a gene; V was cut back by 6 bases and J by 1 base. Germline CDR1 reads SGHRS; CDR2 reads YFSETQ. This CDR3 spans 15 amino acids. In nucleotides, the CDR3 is TGCGCCAGCACCCTGCTAGCGGGGAACACCGGGGAGCTGTTTTTT. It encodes CASTLLAGNTGELFF.

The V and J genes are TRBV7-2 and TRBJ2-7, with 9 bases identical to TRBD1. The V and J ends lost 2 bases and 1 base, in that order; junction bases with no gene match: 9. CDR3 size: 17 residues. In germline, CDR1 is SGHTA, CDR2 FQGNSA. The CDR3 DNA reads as TGTGCCAGCAGCTTACGTTCGGCCGGGACAGGGTCCTACGAGCAGTACTTC. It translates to CASSLRSAGTGSYEQYF.

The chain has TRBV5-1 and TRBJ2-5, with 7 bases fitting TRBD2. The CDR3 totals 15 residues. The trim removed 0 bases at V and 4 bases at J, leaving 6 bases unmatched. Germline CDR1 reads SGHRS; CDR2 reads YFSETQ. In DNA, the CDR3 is TGCGCCAGCAGCTTGGCAGCGGGGCTGGGAGAGACCCAGTACTTC. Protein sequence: CASSLAAGLGETQYF.

CDR3 nucleotides: TGTGCCATCGAGCCGGGAGCGAAGGAGACCCAGTACTTC. Its translation: CAIEPGAKETQYF. This chain joins TRBV28 and TRBJ2-5; weak D call: TRBD2 (6 bases). The CDR3 length is 13 residues. Trimming removed 10 bases from V and 5 bases from J, with 17 bases in between. CDR1 and CDR2 from the germline V gene are MDHEN and SYDVKM.

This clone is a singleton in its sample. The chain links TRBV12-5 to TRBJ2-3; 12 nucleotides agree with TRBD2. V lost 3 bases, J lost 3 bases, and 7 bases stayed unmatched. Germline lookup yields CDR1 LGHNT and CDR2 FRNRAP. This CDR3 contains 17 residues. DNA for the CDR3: TGTGCTAGTGGTTTCCGACTAGCGGGGGACGGGACAGATACGCAGTATTTT. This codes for CASGFRLAGDGTDTQYF.

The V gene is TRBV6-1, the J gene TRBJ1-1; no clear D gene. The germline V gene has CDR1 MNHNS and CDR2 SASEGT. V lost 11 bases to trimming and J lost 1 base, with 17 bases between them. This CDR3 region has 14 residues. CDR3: CASIRALSNTEAFF. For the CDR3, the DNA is TGTGCCTCCATTCGGGCACTATCGAACACTGAAGCTTTCTTT.

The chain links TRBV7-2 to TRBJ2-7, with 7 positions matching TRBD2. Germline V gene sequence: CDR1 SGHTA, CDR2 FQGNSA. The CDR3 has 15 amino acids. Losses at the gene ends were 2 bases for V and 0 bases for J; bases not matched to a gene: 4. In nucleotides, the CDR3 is TGTGCCAGCAGCTTAATAGCGGGTAGCTCCTACGAGCAGTACTTC. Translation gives CASSLIAGSSYEQYF.